Sequencing of this T cell receptor (beta chain) was carried out in a study of blood T cell repertoires in COVID-19. Looking at the study overall: Acute and convalescent COVID-19 samples came from the United States, Italy and Spain. T cells, B-cell-depleted T cells, or PBMCs provided the cDNA or gDNA that served as material.

Trimming took 3 bases from V and 4 from J, leaving 15 bases between them. CDR1 ENHRY and CDR2 SYGVKD come from the germline V gene. This CDR3 is 15 amino acids long. The protocol was immunoSEQ multiplex PCR, while the TCRdb copy is restricted to in-frame clones and leaves out a portion. Of 200,000 to 250,000 clones detected, more than 80% appear once; the ten largest clones hold around a tenth. Those enrolled, adults aged roughly 18 to 89 years, came from roughly 23 US areas. Allocation to cohorts depended on clinical history reported by the participants. The sequence was collected from a man aged 35-49 years who had recovered from COVID-19. The source material was PBMCs or T cells enriched from blood (not recorded which). This sequence joins TRBV10-3 and TRBJ2-5; D unclear. As DNA, the CDR3 is TGTGCCATCAGTGAAGTCGTGGGCAGAGTAGAGACCCAGTACTTC. Protein: CAISEVVGRVETQYF.